These 13 T cell receptor beta chains share one sample of origin, sequenced in a study of blood T cell repertoires in COVID-19. Sequenced by immunoSEQ multiplex PCR; TCRdb stores in-frame clones only, minus some. The data contain around 250,000 clones, approximately 86% of them seen just once; the ten biggest clones take up around 1.6%. Sequenced material: PBMCs or T cells enriched from blood (not recorded which). These TCRs come from a woman aged 50 to 60 who had recovered from COVID-19.

The CDR3 loop is CASSSSLTSYEQYF. DNA for the CDR3: TGTGCCAGCAGTAGCTCGCTAACTTCCTACGAGCAGTACTTC. The V gene is TRBV6-5, the J gene TRBJ2-7; D gene unclear. Germline CDR1 reads MNHEY; CDR2 reads SVGAGI. The length of the CDR3 is 14 residues. V dropped 5 bases and J dropped 1 base, with 12 bases sitting between them.

The V call is TRBV29-1, the J call TRBJ1-2, with unresolved D. CDR1 SQVTM and CDR2 ANQGSEA come from the germline V gene. V gave up 4 bases and J gave up 8 bases, with 17 bases separating them. The CDR3 extends over 13 amino acids. CDR3 loop: CSVGDHTGWGYTF. The CDR3 DNA follows: TGCAGCGTTGGTGACCACACGGGGTGGGGCTACACCTTC.

This clone appeared once. The chain combines TRBV15 with TRBJ1-2; tentative D call: TRBD1 (5 bases). This CDR3 spans 14 amino acids. The germline V gene encodes CDR1 LNHNV and CDR2 YYDKDF (reference sequence). The V gene lost 3 bases and the J gene lost 9 bases, with 17 bases spanning the gap. The CDR3 DNA sequence: TGTGCCACCAGCAGGGATTGGACGGGGGATAGCTACACCTTC. Protein product: CATSRDWTGDSYTF.

The V gene is TRBV5-6, the J gene TRBJ2-7; D ambiguous. CDR3 length: 13 residues. Trimming removed 1 base at V and 3 bases at J, with 8 bases between. Germline CDR1 and CDR2: SGHDT and YYEEEE. The CDR3 DNA reads TGTGCCAGCAGCTTGTATCCGGGCTACGAGCAGTACTTC. Its translation is CASSLYPGYEQYF.

In DNA form, the CDR3 reads TGTGCCAGCCGGACTAGGACAGATACGCAGTATTTT. This codes for CASRTRTDTQYF. The gene calls are TRBV2 and TRBJ2-3, with 7 bases aligning to TRBD2. The CDR3 is made up of 12 amino acids. J lost 3 bases, V lost 8 bases, and 2 bases had no gene match. The germline V gene has CDR1 SNHLY and CDR2 FYNNEI.

This clone was recorded a few times. The rearrangement uses TRBV20-1 and TRBJ1-2; possibly TRBD1 for D (6 bases). Between the trimmed V and J ends, which lost 5 bases and 13 bases, there was a span of 17 bases. The CDR3 runs 11 residues. Germline V gene lookup returns CDR1 DFQATT and CDR2 SNEGSKA (reference sequence). CDR3 residues: CSAQEGGPLTF. As DNA, the CDR3 is TGCAGTGCTCAGGAGGGGGGGCCCCTCACCTTC.

The CDR3 sequence: CASSLGTSGRLPTDTQYF. Written as DNA, the CDR3 is TGTGCCAGCAGTCTTGGGACTAGCGGGAGACTACCCACAGATACGCAGTATTTT. The chain joins TRBV2 to TRBJ2-3, with 14 positions matching TRBD2. CDR3 length: 18 residues. CDR1 and CDR2 from the germline V gene are SNHLY and FYNNEI. Trimming cost V 5 bases and J 2 bases; bases outside gene matches: 9.

The J gene is TRBJ1-5, the V gene TRBV2, with 9 nucleotides matching TRBD1. V lost 6 bases and J lost 0; bases outside the gene matches: 6. This CDR3 region has 16 residues. Germline loops: CDR1 SNHLY, CDR2 FYNNEI. The CDR3 DNA is TGTGCCAGCAGCTTCGACAGGGGGGCTAGCAATCAGCCCCAGCATTTT. Protein product: CASSFDRGASNQPQHF.

This clone appeared once. The DNA for the CDR3 is TGCGCCAGCAGCACGGGACAGGGGGACTATGGCTACACCTTC. It encodes CASSTGQGDYGYTF. The chain joins TRBV5-1 to TRBJ1-2; 11 bases line up with TRBD1. Germline CDR1 and CDR2: SGHRS and YFSETQ. The CDR3 covers 14 residues. The J segment lost 3 bases and the V segment lost 4 bases, leaving 2 bases of the junction unmatched. The variable domain in full, with the rest retrieved from reference TRBV5-1 and TRBJ1-2, is KAGVTQTPRYLIKTRGQQVTLSCSPISGHRSVSWYQQTPGQGLQFLFEYFSETQRNKGNFPGRFSGRQFSNSRSEMNVSTLELGDSALYLCASSTGQGDYGYTFGSGTRLTVV.

This clone came up once. V and J are TRBV10-3 and TRBJ1-4; 11 positions agree with TRBD1. Trimming took 4 bases from V and 7 from J; bases not matched to a gene: 8. CDR3 size: 16 residues. Germline V lookup: CDR1 ENHRY, CDR2 SYGVKD. As DNA, the CDR3 is TGTGCCATCAGTGGGAGACCGGGACAGGGGGGTGAAAAACTGTTTTTT. It codes for CAISGRPGQGGEKLFF.

This sequence joins TRBV27 and TRBJ1-1; 10 nucleotides match TRBD1. Germline-derived CDR1 and CDR2 are MNHEY and SMNVEV (reference sequence). V gave up 8 bases and J gave up 5 bases; unmatched junction bases: 17. CDR3 length: 17 amino acids. CDR3 sequence: CASALVRTGGGNTEAFF. Written as DNA, the CDR3 is TGTGCCAGCGCCTTAGTACGGACAGGGGGTGGTAATACTGAAGCTTTCTTT.

The chain joins TRBV28 to TRBJ2-5; tentatively, D is TRBD1 (6 bases). V was trimmed by 5 bases and J by 2 bases, leaving 18 bases between them. The CDR3 loop spans 16 amino acids. Germline V gene lookup returns CDR1 MDHEN and CDR2 SYDVKM. The CDR3 region has the DNA TGTGCCAGCAGTGCCCAGGGGCGGGCGGAACAAGAGACCCAGTACTTC. Its protein is CASSAQGRAEQETQYF. Using reference TRBV28 and TRBJ2-5 for the parts outside the CDR3, the full variable domain is DVKVTQSSRYLVKRTGEKVFLECVQDMDHENMFWYRQDPGLGLRLIYFSYDVKMKEKGDIPEGYSVSREKKERFSLILESASTNQTSMYLCASSAQGRAEQETQYFGPGTRLLVL.

V gene TRBV2 combines with J gene TRBJ2-3; D gene uncertain. The V end was cut by 1 base, the J end by 6 bases, with 8 bases between. This CDR3 is 13 amino acids long. Germline assignment: CDR1 SNHLY and CDR2 FYNNEI. DNA of the CDR3: TGTGCCAGCAGTGAAGGAGTATCGGATACGCAGTATTTT. The encoded protein is CASSEGVSDTQYF.